This is a list of T cell receptor beta chains from one sample in a study of T cells expressing NK-cell markers. TCRdb reprocessed the 5' RACE reads and stores each CDR3 protein as one record, lacking DNA. The sample table sets out about 460,000 distinct CDR3 sequences. The sequencing sample was made of blood T cells: a sorted CD56 or NKG2C T cell subset, CD4+ or CD8+ T cells, or bulk PBMC T cells (not recorded which). The receptors here all came from a woman aged 45-60 years in good health. Both conserved end residues are part of each CDR3.

CDR3 length: 15; J gene: TRBJ1-6; V gene: TRBV5-5; CDR3 protein: CASRPFDVGGSPLHF
CDR3 length: 11; J gene: TRBJ2-7; V gene: TRBV28; CDR3 protein: CASGLGLEQYF
CDR3 length: 14; J gene: TRBJ2-5; V gene: TRBV5-1; CDR3 protein: CASSWETGRETQYF
CDR3 length: 15; J gene: TRBJ1-2; V gene: TRBV12-3/TRBV12-4; CDR3 protein: CASRLSGTNNYGYTF
CDR3 length: 15; J gene: TRBJ2-3; V gene: TRBV12-3/TRBV12-4; CDR3 protein: CASSFGLTGRDTQYF
CDR3 length: 14; J gene: TRBJ2-1; V gene: TRBV12-3/TRBV12-4; CDR3 protein: CASSLSGRANEQFF
CDR3 length: 15; J gene: TRBJ2-7; V gene: TRBV5-1; CDR3 protein: CASSSTGTGVAEQYF
CDR3 length: 16; J gene: TRBJ2-3; V gene: TRBV18; CDR3 protein: CASSPRVTQSTDTQYF
CDR3 length: 14; J gene: TRBJ1-2; V gene: TRBV3-1; CDR3 protein: CASSPSFGGDGYTF
CDR3 length: 13; J gene: TRBJ2-1; V gene: TRBV11-3; CDR3 protein: CASSSSPDNEQFF
CDR3 length: 19; J gene: TRBJ2-3; V gene: TRBV24-1; CDR3 protein: CATSDPVSQREKGTDTQYF
CDR3 length: 14; J gene: TRBJ2-7; V gene: TRBV9; CDR3 protein: CASSGQGIGYEQYF
CDR3 length: 14; J gene: TRBJ2-1; V gene: TRBV10-2; CDR3 protein: CASRDVGRGGEQFF
CDR3 length: 13; J gene: TRBJ1-3; V gene: TRBV29-1; CDR3 protein: CSVRDLRGNTIYF
CDR3 length: 16; J gene: TRBJ1-2; V gene: TRBV24-1; CDR3 protein: CATSDGPDRGTYGYTF
CDR3 length: 15; J gene: TRBJ2-7; V gene: TRBV4-1; CDR3 protein: CASSQVGHPSYEQYF
CDR3 length: 17; J gene: TRBJ2-1; V gene: TRBV20-1; CDR3 protein: CSARDDGRGLPYNEQFF
CDR3 length: 14; J gene: TRBJ2-1; V gene: TRBV28; CDR3 protein: CASSRGLASNEQFF
CDR3 length: 14; J gene: TRBJ2-1; V gene: TRBV19; CDR3 protein: CASEGRSSYNEQFF
CDR3 length: 17; J gene: TRBJ2-3; V gene: TRBV6-1; CDR3 protein: CASRPIGGRDYTDTQYF
CDR3 length: 16; J gene: TRBJ2-2; V gene: TRBV12-3/TRBV12-4; CDR3 protein: CARAFNSRNWTGELFF
CDR3 length: 15; J gene: TRBJ2-1; V gene: TRBV14; CDR3 protein: CASSQEILANNEQFF
CDR3 length: 15; J gene: TRBJ2-2; V gene: TRBV9; CDR3 protein: CASSDAGALTGELFF
CDR3 length: 19; J gene: TRBJ2-1; V gene: TRBV24-1; CDR3 protein: CATSQMVAGGGWSHNEQFF
CDR3 length: 15; J gene: TRBJ2-1; V gene: TRBV12-3/TRBV12-4; CDR3 protein: CASSPSGTLGNEQFF
CDR3 length: 14; J gene: TRBJ2-1; V gene: TRBV20-1; CDR3 protein: CSATASSDYNEQFF
CDR3 length: 15; J gene: TRBJ2-3; V gene: TRBV6-5; CDR3 protein: CASSIVAGATDTQYF
CDR3 length: 15; J gene: TRBJ2-2; V gene: TRBV2; CDR3 protein: CASRTSGSWTGELFF
CDR3 length: 15; J gene: TRBJ1-4; V gene: TRBV20-1; CDR3 protein: CSARDPGGTNEKLFF
CDR3 length: 14; J gene: TRBJ1-2; V gene: TRBV20-1; CDR3 protein: CSATSPTGLYGYTF
CDR3 length: 12; J gene: TRBJ2-3; V gene: TRBV20-1; CDR3 protein: CSAREGHSLQYF
CDR3 length: 14; J gene: TRBJ2-7; V gene: TRBV20-1; CDR3 protein: CSARLAGGPLEQYF
CDR3 length: 16; J gene: TRBJ2-6; V gene: TRBV5-1; CDR3 protein: CASSSSAGIQANVLTF
CDR3 length: 18; J gene: TRBJ1-1; V gene: TRBV2; CDR3 protein: CASSEEDEFGNWNTEAFF
CDR3 length: 12; J gene: TRBJ2-1; V gene: TRBV4-1; CDR3 protein: CASSREGGEQFF
CDR3 length: 17; J gene: TRBJ2-6; V gene: TRBV5-6; CDR3 protein: CASSLAPIASGANVLTF
CDR3 length: 20; J gene: TRBJ2-4; V gene: TRBV5-1; CDR3 protein: CASSLGIASGSLNAKNIQYF
CDR3 length: 13; J gene: TRBJ2-1; V gene: TRBV20-1; CDR3 protein: CSARRTSGVWQFF
CDR3 length: 12; J gene: TRBJ2-1; V gene: TRBV20-1; CDR3 protein: CSASRGLDEQFF
CDR3 length: 17; J gene: TRBJ1-5; V gene: TRBV28; CDR3 protein: CASSPRTGQGSGQPQHF
CDR3 length: 16; J gene: TRBJ2-2; V gene: TRBV5-1; CDR3 protein: CASTLLAGGKTGELFF
CDR3 length: 15; J gene: TRBJ2-7; V gene: TRBV27; CDR3 protein: CASSTSTGRTYEQYF
CDR3 length: 16; J gene: TRBJ2-3; V gene: TRBV12-3/TRBV12-4; CDR3 protein: CASSLVAGGPTDTQYF
CDR3 length: 13; J gene: TRBJ1-6; V gene: TRBV5-1; CDR3 protein: CASSFEVLSPLHF
CDR3 length: 15; J gene: TRBJ2-7; V gene: TRBV6-5; CDR3 protein: CASSHRTGGENEQYF
CDR3 length: 18; J gene: TRBJ2-6; V gene: TRBV12-3/TRBV12-4; CDR3 protein: CASSLSDRVSSGANVLTF
CDR3 length: 14; J gene: TRBJ2-7; V gene: TRBV7-2; CDR3 protein: CASRLAGPSYEQYF
CDR3 length: 15; J gene: TRBJ1-4; V gene: TRBV4-1; CDR3 protein: CATTSSVTTNEKLFF
CDR3 length: 13; J gene: TRBJ2-3; V gene: TRBV5-1; CDR3 protein: CASTSLWEDTQYF
CDR3 length: 14; J gene: TRBJ2-7; V gene: TRBV20-1; CDR3 protein: CSADRTGGLAEQYF
CDR3 length: 15; J gene: TRBJ1-1; V gene: TRBV20-1; CDR3 protein: CSARPTRSFDTEAFF
CDR3 length: 13; J gene: TRBJ2-5; V gene: TRBV2; CDR3 protein: CASRGLPRETQYF
CDR3 length: 15; J gene: TRBJ1-5; V gene: TRBV12-3/TRBV12-4; CDR3 protein: CASTPGQMVPQPQHF
CDR3 length: 15; J gene: TRBJ2-7; V gene: TRBV5-1; CDR3 protein: CASSLFAAGEGEQYF
CDR3 length: 14; J gene: TRBJ2-7; V gene: TRBV12-3/TRBV12-4; CDR3 protein: CASTRTSSGYEQYF